This is a list of T cell receptor beta chains from one sample in a study of cytomegalovirus exposure and HLA in healthy donors. Clones were read by immunoSEQ multiplex PCR, and TCRdb kept only the in-frame ones, dropping some. Of about 140,000 clones listed, nearly 80% are singletons. Input material: PBMCs. These receptors were taken from a male donor in good health and CMV-seronegative. CDR3s include the opening cysteine and the closing phenylalanine or tryptophan.

V gene: TRBV6-5
J gene: TRBJ2-7
CDR3 protein: CASSYKAGIHEQYF

V gene: TRBV5-8
J gene: TRBJ2-6
CDR3 protein: CASSFQGAGANVLTF

V gene: TRBV10-3
J gene: TRBJ2-7
CDR3 protein: CAISPLSLAGVPYEQYF

V gene: TRBV11-3
J gene: TRBJ2-2
CDR3 protein: CASSGGLAAGELFF

V gene: TRBV5-6
J gene: TRBJ1-2
CDR3 protein: CASSPGHWRNYGYTF

V gene: TRBV5-6
J gene: TRBJ2-7
CDR3 protein: CASSPGQGVNSYEQYF

V gene: TRBV7-9
J gene: TRBJ1-6
CDR3 protein: CSSSPRGTGLIPLHF

V gene: TRBV9
J gene: TRBJ1-2
CDR3 protein: CASSVEPEGQYGYTF

V gene: TRBV10-3
J gene: TRBJ1-5
CDR3 protein: CAIRDRGDSNQPQHF

V gene: TRBV2
J gene: TRBJ1-6
CDR3 protein: CASSEERRGSLHF

V gene: TRBV9
J gene: TRBJ2-3
CDR3 protein: CASSAYSGGGTDTQYF

V gene: TRBV28
J gene: TRBJ1-3
CDR3 protein: CASSSPHSGNTIYF

V gene: TRBV6-5
J gene: TRBJ1-6
CDR3 protein: CASSGSQGNSPLHF

V gene: TRBV6-1
J gene: TRBJ1-2
CDR3 protein: CASHTGQEGGYTF

V gene: TRBV7-2
J gene: TRBJ2-7
CDR3 protein: CASSFGTGGVFVGEQYF

V gene: TRBV23-1
J gene: TRBJ1-5
CDR3 protein: CASSPLRQVNQPQHF

V gene: TRBV5-6
J gene: TRBJ2-3
CDR3 protein: CASSSGILSTDTQYF

V gene: TRBV6-6
J gene: TRBJ2-2
CDR3 protein: CASSFITGELFF

V gene: TRBV9
J gene: TRBJ2-1
CDR3 protein: CASSVAGNSYNEQFF

V gene: TRBV25-1
J gene: TRBJ2-2
CDR3 protein: CASRELNTGELFF

V gene: TRBV19
J gene: TRBJ1-1
CDR3 protein: CASNGWDRDTEAFF

V gene: TRBV4-2
J gene: TRBJ2-6
CDR3 protein: CASSQDNSGANVLTF

V gene: TRBV7-2
J gene: TRBJ2-5
CDR3 protein: CASSSRTGTGETQYF

V gene: TRBV19
J gene: TRBJ2-2
CDR3 protein: CASKVTGYSGELFF

V gene: TRBV29-1
J gene: TRBJ1-3
CDR3 protein: CSVEETGAGNTIYF

V gene: TRBV13
J gene: .
CDR3 protein: CASSSGAYEQYF

V gene: TRBV4-3
J gene: TRBJ1-4
CDR3 protein: CASSQGAFNEKLFF

V gene: TRBV6-5
J gene: TRBJ1-1
CDR3 protein: CASSYRTRAFF